The rows below give T cell receptor beta chains drawn from one sample of a study of shared clonotypes between healthy human individuals. TCRdb keeps only in-frame clones here, not all; method: immunoSEQ multiplex PCR. The table shows a few million clones, with just under 95% occurring only once. Sample: naive CD4+ T cells from PBMCs. The receptor set was obtained from a man aged 18 to 30 in good health. Some clones in this sample may be carry-over from other donors' samples. CDR3s include the opening cysteine and the closing phenylalanine or tryptophan. Clone size is shown for a subset of rows, as once, few, many or a class of expanded clone.

>TRBJ2-2|14|TRBV6-1|NA
CASSEAGGPGELFF
>TRBJ2-2|19|TRBV7-9|NA
CASSWGPGLAGGPTGELFF
>TRBJ2-7|16|TRBV5-6|NA
CASGSQRDAYSYEQYF
>TRBJ2-7|11|TRBV2|NA
CASMGSYEQYF
>TRBJ1-5|14|TRBV2|NA
CASSSREANQPQHF
>TRBJ2-3|15|TRBV19|NA
CASSTPGRSTDTQYF
>TRBJ1-5|14|TRBV14|once
CASSRAGLDQPQHF
>TRBJ1-5|15|TRBV5-8|NA
CASSLESGSHQPQHF
>TRBJ2-1|18|TRBV9|NA
CASSVTLSSRERYNEQFF
>TRBJ2-5|15|TRBV18|NA
CASSPMTGFQETQYF
>TRBJ2-5|11|TRBV18|NA
CASSPAETQYF
>TRBJ2-1|14|TRBV2|NA
CAGSPGRNSNEQFF
>TRBJ2-7|17|TRBV5-6|NA
CASSSSGWRASSYEQYF
>TRBJ2-3|13|TRBV28|once
CASTEGVIDTQYF
>TRBJ2-1|13|TRBV2|NA
CASTESEYNEQFF
>TRBJ1-1|14|TRBV2|NA
CASKEGTQRPKAFF
>TRBJ2-3|15|TRBV28|NA
CASKSGGKLSDTQYF
>TRBJ2-4|15|TRBV7-9|once
CASSPPGQGRGIQYF
>TRBJ2-7|11|TRBV5-1|NA
CASSLEGQQYF
>TRBJ2-7|15|TRBV19|once
CASSIVERGSYEQYF
>TRBJ1-1|13|TRBV27|NA
CASWGQGGTEAFF
>TRBJ1-2|15|TRBV4-2|NA
CASSPTPGANYGYTF
>TRBJ1-5|15|TRBV5-5|NA
CASSFGDFSNQPQHF
>TRBJ1-1|17|TRBV19|NA
CASSNLRGGTGGTQAFF
>TRBJ2-1|15|TRBV7-9|once
CASSSGSGRANEQFF
>TRBJ2-6|15|TRBV6-4|NA
CASSVGNSGANVLTF
>TRBJ1-2|11|TRBV28|NA
CASSTGPGGTF
>TRBJ1-1|15|TRBV6-5|NA
CASQRETGGGTEAFF
>TRBJ2-1|15|TRBV14|once
CASSLTTSGHNEQFF
>TRBJ2-1|13|TRBV7-3|NA
CASSHRHYNEQFF
>TRBJ1-1|16|TRBV5-1|once
CASSFRGWTRDTEAFF
>TRBJ2-7|15|TRBV6-1|NA
CASRRSTFRGLEQYF
>TRBJ1-5|16|TRBV7-2|NA
CASSLQAGRNNQPQHF
>TRBJ1-5|15|TRBV7-2|once
CASSLDGTVDQPQHF
>TRBJ2-1|14|TRBV6-1|NA
CASDRGGTYNEQFF
>TRBJ2-3|14|TRBV10-1|NA
CASSAVASTDTQYF
>TRBJ2-1|15|TRBV5-1|NA
CASSYRTSGDNEQFF
>TRBJ2-3|15|TRBV9|NA
CASSVGLAGTDTQYF
>TRBJ2-5|18|TRBV5-1|NA
CASSLNSGGTALQETQYF
>TRBJ2-5|16|TRBV10-3|NA
CAIRATGGRLGETQYF
>TRBJ2-6|13|TRBV12-5|NA
CASGPSGANVLTF
>TRBJ1-2|12|TRBV10-3|NA
CAIMGREVGYTF
>TRBJ2-3|13|TRBV18|NA
CASSPLSTDTQYF
>TRBJ2-7|13|TRBV27|few
CASSLSEYYEQYF
>TRBJ2-5|11|TRBV14|NA
CASSLGETQYF
>TRBJ2-5|16|TRBV6-9|NA
CASSLAASGSVETQYF
>TRBJ1-4|14|TRBV18|NA
CASSSGRPVEKLFF
>TRBJ2-3|17|TRBV11-3|NA
CASSLGVGDSRTDTQYF
>TRBJ1-1|14|TRBV5-1|NA
CASSTGQGSTEAFF
>TRBJ2-5|13|TRBV14|NA
CASSQDRAETQYF
>TRBJ2-1|14|TRBV5-1|NA
CASSLAGVYNEQFF
>TRBJ1-1|14|TRBV29-1|NA
CSVEGQKLGAEAFF
>TRBJ1-5|18|TRBV7-8|NA
CASSSSQQGLNSNQPQHF
>TRBJ2-5|14|TRBV2|once
CASSATSYQETQYF
>TRBJ2-3|14|TRBV28|NA
CASSGDREPDTQYF